One T cell receptor (beta chain) is described in this entry. The V end was cut by 2 bases, the J end by 4 bases, with 12 bases between. The CDR3 loop spans 15 amino acids. In germline, CDR1 is MNHEY, CDR2 SVGAGI. Clones were read by immunoSEQ multiplex PCR, and TCRdb kept only the in-frame ones, dropping some. Of 110,000 to 150,000 clones listed, roughly four fifths are singletons. The data are from a study of blood T cell repertoires in COVID-19. Researchers sorted participants into cohorts using their self-reported clinical history. This chain joins TRBV6-5 and TRBJ1-5; maybe TRBD1 (5 bases). The sequenced sample consisted of PBMCs or T cells enriched from blood (not recorded which). The receptor was isolated from a man aged 45-60 years who had recovered from COVID-19. The CDR3 is CASSYGGGVNQPQHF. CDR3 in DNA: TGTGCCAGCAGTTACGGGGGAGGGGTAAATCAGCCCCAGCATTTT.